The clone carrying this T cell receptor (beta chain) was seen only a few times. No antigen is known for it. The CDR3 covers 14 residues. V lost 0 bases to trimming and J lost 7 bases, with 7 bases between them. The germline V gene encodes CDR1 SGHDN and CDR2 FVKESK. This sample is part of a study of response to subunit inactivated influenza vaccine. Findings and limits, study-wide: Authors proposed each seasonal influenza vaccination draws in few new T cells.

TCRdb re-called the RT-PCR reads with MiXCR, one entry per CDR3 protein. This table has 860,000 or so distinct CDR3 sequences, 21% appearing once. The chain combines TRBV14 with TRBJ1-6; D remains unclear. The source of this sequence is a man aged 45-65 years who received an inactivated influenza vaccine. This sample comprised PBMCs from blood, obtained roughly 5 days after vaccination. DNA for the CDR3: TGTGCCAGCAGCCAAGAAACGGGGAATTCACCCCTCCACTTT. The encoded protein is CASSQETGNSPLHF.